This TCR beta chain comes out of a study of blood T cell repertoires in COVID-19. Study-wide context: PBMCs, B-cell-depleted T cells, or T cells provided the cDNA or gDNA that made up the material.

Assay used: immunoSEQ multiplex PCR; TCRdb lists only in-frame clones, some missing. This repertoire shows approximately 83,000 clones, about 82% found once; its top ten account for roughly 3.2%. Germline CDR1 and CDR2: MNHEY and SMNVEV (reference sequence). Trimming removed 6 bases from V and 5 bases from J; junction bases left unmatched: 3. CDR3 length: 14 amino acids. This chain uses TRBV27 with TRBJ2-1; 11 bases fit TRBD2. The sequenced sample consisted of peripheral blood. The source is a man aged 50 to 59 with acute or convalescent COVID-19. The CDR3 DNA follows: TGTGCCAGCAGCTTTAGCGGGGGGGACAATGAGCAGTTCTTC. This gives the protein CASSFSGGDNEQFF.